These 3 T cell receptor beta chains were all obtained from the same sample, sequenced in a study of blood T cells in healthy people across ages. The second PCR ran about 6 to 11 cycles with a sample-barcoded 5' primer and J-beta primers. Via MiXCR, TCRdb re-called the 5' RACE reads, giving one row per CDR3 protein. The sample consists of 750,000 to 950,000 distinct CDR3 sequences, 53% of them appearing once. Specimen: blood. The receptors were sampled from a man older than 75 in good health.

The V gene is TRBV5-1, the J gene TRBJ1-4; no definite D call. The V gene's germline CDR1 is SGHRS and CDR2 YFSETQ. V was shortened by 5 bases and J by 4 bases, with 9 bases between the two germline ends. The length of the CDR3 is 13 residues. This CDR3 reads CASRRPINEKLFF. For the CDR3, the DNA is TGCGCCAGCAGGAGACCGATTAATGAAAAACTGTTTTTT.

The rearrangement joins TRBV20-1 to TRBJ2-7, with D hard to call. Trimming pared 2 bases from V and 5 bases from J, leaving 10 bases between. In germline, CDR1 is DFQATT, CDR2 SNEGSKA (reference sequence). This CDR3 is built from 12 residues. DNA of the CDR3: TGCAGTGCTAGATCCGGGCCCGACGAGCAGTACTTC. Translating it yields CSARSGPDEQYF.

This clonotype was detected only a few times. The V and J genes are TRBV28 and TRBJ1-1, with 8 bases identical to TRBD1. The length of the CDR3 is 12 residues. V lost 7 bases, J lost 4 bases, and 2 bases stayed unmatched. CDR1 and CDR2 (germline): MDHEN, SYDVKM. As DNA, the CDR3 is TGTGCCAGCACCCAGGGGGCCACTGAAGCTTTCTTT. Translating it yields CASTQGATEAFF.